This T cell receptor (beta chain) was identified during a study of T cells in Graves' hyperthyroidism and ophthalmopathy. V gave up 0 bases and J gave up 7 bases, with 7 bases separating them. Germline V gene lookup returns CDR1 LGHNA and CDR2 YSLEER. The CDR3 covers 12 residues. This clonotype was recorded a few times. Its specificity is not known. Findings and limits, study-wide: Ophthalmopathy, which appeared later, was predicted by the model a median 6.5 months before onset.

The TCR beta CDR3 regions underwent amplification using RNA transcripts as the source. TCR CDR3 underwent first-round RT-PCR with the HTBI primer set. TCRdb re-called the multiplex PCR reads with MiXCR, one entry per CDR3 protein. Here the sample spans 550,000 to 600,000 distinct CDR3 sequences, 12% to 15% being singletons. Patients having uncontrolled infection, another autoimmune disease, pregnancy or lactation were not included. More than 8 ml fresh peripheral blood yielded the PBMCs. The V gene is TRBV4-3, the J gene TRBJ2-7; no clear D. The sequencing sample was made of blood. This sequence was found in a woman aged 18-29 years with Graves' ophthalmopathy. The CDR3, as DNA: TGCGCCAGCAGCCAAGAGGTTGGGGAGCAGTACTTC. The encoded protein is CASSQEVGEQYF.